The entry that follows covers one TCR beta chain sequence. Clones were read by immunoSEQ multiplex PCR, and TCRdb kept only the in-frame ones, dropping some. The sample lists hundreds of thousands of clones, about 85% seen once, with roughly 2.2% in the top ten. These data belong to a study of blood T cell repertoires in COVID-19. Study information: Material from acute and convalescent COVID-19 was sourced from the United States, Italy and Spain. In each case, the material was cDNA or gDNA derived from T cells, B-cell-depleted T cells, or PBMCs.

Material for sequencing was peripheral blood. This sequence was found in a woman in her forties or fifties who had recovered from COVID-19.

CDR3 in amino acids: CASSPSLGQGWNTEAFF. The CDR3 nucleotides read TGTGCCAGCAGCCCTTCCCTCGGCCAGGGTTGGAACACTGAAGCTTTCTTT. The rearrangement uses TRBV6-2 or TRBV6-3 and TRBJ1-1, with D possibly TRBD1 on 5 matching bases. The CDR3 totals 17 residues. Per germline, CDR1 MNHEY and CDR2 SVGEGT. V shed 6 bases and J shed 1 base, with 21 bases lying between them.